A single sample gave rise to the 9 T cell receptor beta chains below, sequenced in a study of beta chain features in type 1 diabetes. General study findings and limits: Moderately but significantly shorter TCRB CDR3s were found in Type 1 diabetes patients in all four CD4+ subsets.

Their antigens are not known. All of the isolated RNA was reverse transcribed, so expressed TCRB transcripts were sequenced. TCRdb's copy holds only in-frame clones and misses some; the assay was immunoSEQ multiplex PCR. Here the sample spans approximately 260,000 clones, about a fifth being singletons. Input material: naive CD4+ T cells from blood. These receptors came from a woman aged 35 to 49 with type 1 diabetes.

This clone was counted between two and nine times. The gene calls are TRBV28 and TRBJ2-5; 10 bases line up with TRBD2. The CDR3 is made up of 15 amino acids. From germline, CDR1 is MDHEN and CDR2 SYDVKM. V was pared by 8 bases and J by 1 base, with 7 bases of the junction left unmatched. The CDR3 bases are TGTGCCAGCGTGGGGGCTAGCGGGGGCCAAGAGACCCAGTACTTC. Protein: CASVGASGGQETQYF.

The genes are TRBV6-6 and TRBJ2-1; maybe TRBD2 (6 bases). The V end was cut by 6 bases, the J end by 0 bases, with 12 bases between. The CDR3 length is 15 residues. Germline assignment: CDR1 MNHNY and CDR2 SVGAGI (reference sequence). In DNA, the CDR3 is TGTGCCAGCAGCCTTTCTAGCGACTCCTACAATGAGCAGTTCTTC. Translating it yields CASSLSSDSYNEQFF.

This clone was counted only a few times. V and J are TRBV29-1 and TRBJ2-7, with 9 bases matching TRBD1. The CDR3 consists of 13 residues. Germline CDR1 and CDR2: SQVTM and ANQGSEA. J was trimmed by 4 bases and V by 5 bases; bases with no gene match: 6. CDR3 sequence (DNA): TGCAGCGTTCCGGGACAGGGAAATTACGAGCAGTACTTC. It translates to CSVPGQGNYEQYF.

The chain couples TRBV7-2 to TRBJ1-2, with D perhaps matching TRBD1 (5 bases). The V gene's germline CDR1 is SGHTA and CDR2 FQGNSA. There are 13 residues in the CDR3. V lost 4 bases and J 8 bases, leaving 14 bases between the germline ends. CDR3 in DNA: TGTGCCAGCAGCTCGGGGGGAGGTCGCGGCTACACCTTC. Translation: CASSSGGGRGYTF.

The chain carries TRBV7-8 and TRBJ2-1, with a weak D call TRBD2 (5 bases). The CDR3 covers 15 residues. V was trimmed by 5 bases and J by 0 bases, leaving 11 bases between them. Per the germline V gene, CDR1 is SGHVS and CDR2 is FQNEAQ. CDR3 nucleotide sequence: TGTGCCAGCAGCAGAGCGGTAAGCTCCTACAATGAGCAGTTCTTC. Protein product: CASSRAVSSYNEQFF. Combining the CDR3 with reference TRBV7-8 and TRBJ2-1 gives the whole variable domain GAGVSQSPRYKVAKRGQDVALRCDPISGHVSLFWYQQALGQGPEFLTYFQNEAQLDKSGLPSDRFFAERPEGSVSTLKIQRTQQEDSAVYLCASSRAVSSYNEQFFGPGTRLTVL.

The chain combines TRBV7-9 with TRBJ2-7, with 9 bases fitting TRBD2. V was pared by 0 bases and J by 5 bases, with 5 bases of the junction left unmatched. CDR3 length: 15 residues. CDR1 is SEHNR and CDR2 is FQNEAQ in the germline V gene (reference sequence). The CDR3 spells CASSLAQAGGHEQYF. DNA for the CDR3: TGTGCCAGCAGCTTAGCGCAAGCGGGAGGACACGAGCAGTACTTC.

This clone turned up a few times. The J gene is TRBJ1-5, the V gene TRBV15; D not resolved. The V end was cut by 5 bases, the J end by 6 bases, with 8 bases between. The CDR3 is 12 residues long. Germline V gene sequence: CDR1 LNHNV, CDR2 YYDKDF (reference sequence). In DNA form, the CDR3 reads TGTGCCACCAGCTCTTCTCGTCAGCCCCAGCATTTT. This sequence encodes CATSSSRQPQHF.

The V gene is TRBV7-2, the J gene TRBJ2-6; D is unclear. The CDR3 sequence is 15 residues long. Trimming removed 3 bases at V and 1 base at J, with 7 bases between. The germline CDR1 and CDR2 sequences are SGHTA and FQGNSA. The chain's CDR3 is CASSFESSGANVLTF. The CDR3 nucleotides are TGTGCCAGCAGCTTTGAGTCTTCTGGGGCCAACGTCCTGACTTTC.

Only a few counts were recorded for this clone. The gene calls are TRBV30 and TRBJ2-5; D is possibly TRBD1 (5 bases). Trimming stripped 2 bases from V and 4 bases from J, with 14 bases between. This CDR3 is 14 amino acids long. Germline assignment: CDR1 GTSNPN and CDR2 SVGIG (reference sequence). The CDR3 is CAWSQQGGSETQYF. The CDR3 coding sequence is TGTGCCTGGAGTCAGCAGGGTGGGTCAGAGACCCAGTACTTC.